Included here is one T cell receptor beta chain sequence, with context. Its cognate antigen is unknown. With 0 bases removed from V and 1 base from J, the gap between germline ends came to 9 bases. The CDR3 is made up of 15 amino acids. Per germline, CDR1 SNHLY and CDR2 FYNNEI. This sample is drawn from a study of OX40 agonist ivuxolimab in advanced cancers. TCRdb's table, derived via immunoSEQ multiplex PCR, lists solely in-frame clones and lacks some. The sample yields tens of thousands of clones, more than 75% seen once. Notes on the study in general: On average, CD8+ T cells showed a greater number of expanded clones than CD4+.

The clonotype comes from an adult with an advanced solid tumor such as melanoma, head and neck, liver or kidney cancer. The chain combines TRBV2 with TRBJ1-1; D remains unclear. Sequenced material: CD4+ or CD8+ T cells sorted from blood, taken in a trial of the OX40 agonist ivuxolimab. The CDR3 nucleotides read TGTGCCAGCAGTGAAGCACCAGGAGGGAACACTGAAGCTTTCTTT. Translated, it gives CASSEAPGGNTEAFF. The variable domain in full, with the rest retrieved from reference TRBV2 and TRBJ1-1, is EPEVTQTPSHQVTQMGQEVILRCVPISNHLYFYWYRQILGQKVEFLVSFYNNEISEKSEIFDDQFSVERPDGSNFTLKIRSTKLEDSAMYFCASSEAPGGNTEAFFGQGTRLTVV.